Each of the 25 T cell receptor beta chains below was sequenced from the same sample in a study of tumor-infiltrating lymphocytes in localized non-small cell lung cancer. TCRdb's table, derived via immunoSEQ multiplex PCR, lists solely in-frame clones and lacks some. The sample consists of more than 10,000 clones, about 79% of them appearing once. The sequencing sample was made of lung tumor tissue. The receptors originated from a human donor with non-small cell lung cancer.

The CDR3 spells CAIRTSGTGGGEQYF. CDR3 sequence (DNA): TGTGCCATCAGGACCTCCGGGACAGGGGGCGGCGAGCAGTACTTC. V and J are TRBV10-3 and TRBJ2-7; TRBD1 agrees at 12 bases. This CDR3 is built from 15 residues. Trimming took 6 bases from V and 6 from J; bases not matched to a gene: 9. Germline lookup yields CDR1 ENHRY and CDR2 SYGVKD.

V is TRBV9 and J is TRBJ2-5; possibly TRBD1 for D (6 bases). Germline V gene lookup returns CDR1 SGDLS and CDR2 YYNGEE. The CDR3 totals 15 residues. V lost 3 bases and J lost 3, with 15 bases in between. The CDR3 loop is CASSGHGTFEETQYF. The DNA of the CDR3 is TGTGCCAGCAGCGGCCACGGGACATTTGAAGAGACCCAGTACTTC.

The gene calls are TRBV12-5 and TRBJ1-5, with unresolved D. Germline CDR1 is LGHNT and CDR2 is FRNRAP. The V and J ends lost 0 bases and 1 base respectively, with 13 bases between them. There are 17 residues in the CDR3. CDR3 coding DNA: TGTGCTAGTGGTTTGGTAGTGGGCAGGCTGAGCAATCAGCCCCAGCATTTT. Translation: CASGLVVGRLSNQPQHF.

This clone has just a few counts. The CDR3 DNA reads TGTGCCAGCAGTTTTCACAGGGTGGGGGTTGAAGCTTTCTTT. Translation: CASSFHRVGVEAFF. The chain recombines TRBV6-5 with TRBJ1-1; possible D gene TRBD1, 6 bases. The germline CDR1 and CDR2 sequences are MNHEY and SVGAGI. CDR3 size: 14 residues. Trimming removed 4 bases from V and 7 bases from J, with 16 bases in between.

The chain carries TRBV7-2 and TRBJ2-2; TRBD2 matches 7 bases. Looked up from germline, CDR1 is SGHTA and CDR2 is FQGNSA. CDR3 size: 16 residues. V was clipped by 5 bases and J by 8 bases; unmatched bases: 14. The CDR3 loop is CASSRGAGVGRGELFF. The CDR3, as DNA: TGTGCCAGCAGCCGAGGCGCGGGAGTAGGGCGGGGGGAGCTGTTTTTT. Combining the CDR3 with reference TRBV7-2 and TRBJ2-2 gives the whole variable domain GAGVSQSPSNKVTEKGKDVELRCDPISGHTALYWYRQSLGQGLEFLIYFQGNSAPDKSGLPSDRFSAERTGGSVSTLTIQRTQQEDSAVYLCASSRGAGVGRGELFFGEGSRLTVL.

This rearrangement joins TRBV7-2 to TRBJ2-2; 7 nucleotides match TRBD1. J lost 4 bases, V lost 4 bases, and 6 bases had no gene match. CDR1 is SGHTA and CDR2 is FQGNSA in the germline V gene. CDR3 length equals 15 residues. The CDR3 DNA reads TGTGCCAGCAGCTGGGGACAGCCGGGCACCGGGGAGCTGTTTTTT. It specifies CASSWGQPGTGELFF. Full variable domain (missing parts from reference TRBV7-2 and TRBJ2-2): GAGVSQSPSNKVTEKGKDVELRCDPISGHTALYWYRQSLGQGLEFLIYFQGNSAPDKSGLPSDRFSAERTGGSVSTLTIQRTQQEDSAVYLCASSWGQPGTGELFFGEGSRLTVL.

V usage is TRBV4-2 and J usage is TRBJ1-2, with TRBD1 as a possible D gene (6 bases). This CDR3 spans 14 amino acids. Germline CDR1 is LGHNA and CDR2 is YNFKEQ. The ends were cut back, 5 bases at V and 4 bases at J, with 14 bases in the middle. CDR3 sequence reads: CASSLQGHLYGYTF. For the CDR3, the DNA is TGTGCCAGCAGCTTGCAGGGACACCTCTATGGCTACACCTTC.

The chain links TRBV7-2 to TRBJ2-5; 7 nucleotides line up with TRBD1. Looked up from germline, CDR1 is SGHTA and CDR2 is FQGNSA. The ends lost 6 bases at V and 2 bases at J; junction bases unmatched: 3. CDR3 length: 13 residues. CDR3 coding DNA: TGTGCCAGCAGTGGGACAGTACAAGAGACCCAGTACTTC. Translating gives CASSGTVQETQYF.

The chain has TRBV7-8 and TRBJ2-7; D gene uncertain. CDR1 SGHVS and CDR2 FQNEAQ come from the germline V gene. The CDR3 consists of 14 residues. V was cut by 5 bases and J by 2 bases, with 13 bases left in between. The CDR3 is CASSPRHKTYEQYV. DNA of the CDR3: TGTGCCAGCAGCCCGAGACACAAAACCTACGAGCAGTACGTC.

The rearrangement joins TRBV19 to TRBJ2-7; TRBD2 aligns across 8 bases. J was trimmed by 2 bases and V by 6 bases; bases with no gene match: 9. Germline-derived CDR1 and CDR2 are LNHDA and SQIVND (reference sequence). The CDR3 totals 15 residues. The CDR3 loop is CASRQAGVGAYEQYF. Written as DNA, the CDR3 is TGTGCCAGTAGACAAGCGGGAGTTGGGGCCTACGAGCAGTACTTC.

This sequence joins TRBV19 and TRBJ1-2, with TRBD1 identical over 10 bases. CDR1 and CDR2 (germline): LNHDA, SQIVND (reference sequence). The CDR3 is 13 amino acids. J lost 7 bases, V lost 6 bases, and 5 bases had no gene match. CDR3 loop: CASRRGQGSGYTF. The CDR3 DNA sequence: TGTGCCAGTAGAAGGGGACAGGGGAGTGGCTACACCTTC.

CDR3 bases: TGTGCCAGCAGAGACAGGGGCGGGCCGAGCACAGATACGCAGTATTTT. Translation: CASRDRGGPSTDTQYF. The chain uses TRBV7-8 and TRBJ2-3; 8 bases line up with TRBD1. The CDR3 extends over 16 amino acids. V trimming: 6 bases; J trimming: 0 bases; junction bases outside the gene matches: 8. Germline V gene data show CDR1 as SGHVS and CDR2 as FQNEAQ.

This chain connects TRBV10-2 to TRBJ2-1, with D perhaps matching TRBD2 (6 bases). The V gene's germline CDR1 is WSHSY and CDR2 SAAADI. V lost 8 bases and J 7 bases, leaving 21 bases between the germline ends. The length of the CDR3 is 15 residues. The CDR3 region has the DNA TGCGCCAGCGCTTCGGGTAGCGGAGGGAGGAATGAGCAGTTCTTC. Residues: CASASGSGGRNEQFF.

There are a few counts of this clone. The gene calls are TRBV2 and TRBJ1-5; a weak D match, TRBD1 (5 bases). V was clipped by 2 bases and J by 6 bases, with 11 bases between them. The CDR3 is 14 residues long. Germline CDR1 reads SNHLY; CDR2 reads FYNNEI. CDR3 region: CASSENQGSQPQHF. DNA of the CDR3: TGTGCCAGCAGTGAAAACCAGGGAAGTCAGCCCCAGCATTTT.

V and J are TRBV7-8 and TRBJ2-5; D not resolved. The CDR3 consists of 16 residues. V was shortened by 4 bases and J by 4 bases, with 19 bases between the two germline ends. Germline V lookup: CDR1 SGHVS, CDR2 FQNEAQ. CDR3 region: CASSSSYGPRPETQYF. The CDR3 DNA reads as TGTGCCAGCAGCTCGTCCTACGGCCCCAGGCCAGAGACCCAGTACTTC.

This chain links TRBV30 with TRBJ1-5; D is possibly TRBD1 (5 bases). Germline-derived CDR1 and CDR2 are GTSNPN and SVGIG (reference sequence). Trimming pared 3 bases from V and 6 bases from J, leaving 18 bases between. CDR3 length: 15 amino acids. The CDR3 spells CAWSTGPPGSQPQHF. The CDR3 region has the DNA TGTGCCTGGAGCACAGGACCACCGGGGAGTCAGCCCCAGCATTTT.

The chain links TRBV6-6 to TRBJ2-7; TRBD1 matches at 7 bases. The CDR3 loop spans 13 amino acids. In germline, CDR1 is MNHNY, CDR2 SVGAGI (reference sequence). Germline trimming cut 9 bases from V and 1 base from J; bases unmatched to any gene: 6. CDR3 sequence reads: CASSRDRSYEQYV. DNA for the CDR3: TGTGCCAGTAGTAGGGACAGATCCTACGAGCAGTACGTC.

CDR3 nucleotides: TGTGCCAGCAGCCCCTTAATTATACGTCAGGGGGCCGGTGCTTATGGCTACACCTTC. Translating it yields CASSPLIIRQGAGAYGYTF. This chain links TRBV7-8 with TRBJ1-2, with TRBD1 matching over 8 bases. V lost 5 bases, J lost 5 bases, and 22 bases stayed unmatched. Germline V gives CDR1 SGHVS, CDR2 FQNEAQ. The CDR3 has 19 amino acids.

This sequence joins TRBV21-1 and TRBJ2-7; TRBD1 is the table's D call and was not checked against the DNA. TRBV21-1 is tagged as a pseudogene. The CDR3 runs to 16 residues. This CDR3 reads CASSKCSGQGKAEQYF. CDR3 DNA sequence: TGTGCCAGCAGCAAATGTTCAGGACAGGGGAAGGCCGAGCAGTACTTC.

The V and J genes are TRBV6-7 and TRBJ2-2, with 7 bases fitting TRBD2. TRBV6-7 is given ORF status, its function remaining uncertain. V lost 10 bases to trimming and J lost 5 bases; unmatched junction nucleotides: 13. The CDR3 contains 15 residues. This CDR3 reads CATRLGWGGTGELFF. CDR3 coding DNA: TGTGCCACCCGATTAGGGTGGGGGGGGACCGGGGAGCTGTTTTTT.

The chain carries TRBV15 and TRBJ1-5, with D possibly being TRBD1 (6 bases). The CDR3 extends over 17 amino acids. Germline V gene sequence: CDR1 LNHNV, CDR2 YYDKDF (reference sequence). Trimming removed 1 base at V and 7 bases at J, with 20 bases between. DNA of the CDR3: TGTGCCACCAGCAGAGGTCGGGGAGGGGACACACACCAGCCCCAGCATTTT. It specifies CATSRGRGGDTHQPQHF.

The gene calls are TRBV7-8 and TRBJ2-3; 9 nucleotides agree with TRBD1. The trim removed 1 base at V and 2 bases at J, leaving 7 bases unmatched. Germline V lookup: CDR1 SGHVS, CDR2 FQNEAQ. The CDR3 has 17 amino acids. This CDR3 reads CASSLGGTGFFTDTQYF. The CDR3 coding sequence is TGTGCCAGCAGCTTAGGCGGGACAGGGTTCTTCACAGATACGCAGTATTTT.

The rearrangement uses TRBV7-2 and TRBJ2-7, with D hard to call. V dropped 0 bases and J dropped 1 base, with 7 bases sitting between them. Germline CDR1 is SGHTA and CDR2 is FQGNSA. The CDR3 is 14 amino acids. DNA of the CDR3: TGTGCCAGCAGCTTAGCTTCGCTTTCCTACGAGCAGTACTTC. This gives the protein CASSLASLSYEQYF.

This chain links TRBV21-1 with TRBJ1-1; TRBD1, the table's D call, lacks a check against the DNA. TRBV21-1 is a known pseudogene. This CDR3 is 17 amino acids long. CDR3 amino acids: CASSKEDWAGAGTEAFF. CDR3 sequence (DNA): TGTGCCAGCAGCAAAGAGGATTGGGCAGGGGCTGGCACTGAAGCTTTCTTT.

The gene calls are TRBV2 and TRBJ1-2, with D tentatively TRBD1 (6 bases). V lost 6 bases, J lost 2 bases, and 16 bases lay in between. Germline assignment: CDR1 SNHLY and CDR2 FYNNEI. The CDR3 covers 15 residues. CDR3 sequence: CASSRQGPANYGYTF. In DNA, the CDR3 is TGTGCCAGCAGCAGGCAGGGGCCGGCCAACTATGGCTACACCTTC.